These T cell receptor beta chains were read from a single sample in a study of PD-L1 blockade in urothelial cancer. Produced via immunoSEQ multiplex PCR; TCRdb's table is partial and in-frame only. The data hold 50,000 to 55,000 clones, with roughly 82% observed a single time. The material sequenced was PBMCs, taken around atezolizumab (anti-PD-L1) treatment. These receptors all stem from a man aged 45-65 years with urothelial cancer. Each CDR3 is given with its conserved first and last residue. Each record gives: CDR3 protein, CDR3 DNA, V gene, J gene, D gene, clone size. The D gene is left open where the match is weak. Clone size, where shown, is once, few, many, or a class for clones that have expanded.

CDR3 protein: CASSPLAGWYNEQFF; CDR3 DNA: TGTGCCAGCAGCCCACTAGCGGGGTGGTACAATGAGCAGTTCTTC; V gene: TRBV7-3; J gene: TRBJ2-1; D gene: TRBD2; clone size: NA
CDR3 protein: CASSQYSGAPSYEQYF; CDR3 DNA: TGCGCCAGCAGCCAGTACAGCGGGGCGCCGAGCTACGAGCAGTACTTC; V gene: TRBV4-1; J gene: TRBJ2-7; D gene: TRBD2; clone size: NA
CDR3 protein: CASTQKREVYNEQFF; CDR3 DNA: TGTGCCAGCACCCAAAAGCGGGAGGTCTACAATGAGCAGTTCTTC; V gene: TRBV28; J gene: TRBJ2-1; D gene: TRBD2; clone size: NA
CDR3 protein: CASSEPWITGANEQFF; CDR3 DNA: TGTGCCAGCTCCGAGCCTTGGATTACAGGTGCCAATGAGCAGTTCTTC; V gene: TRBV18; J gene: TRBJ2-1; D gene: NA; clone size: NA
CDR3 protein: CASSQGIRNTIYF; CDR3 DNA: TGTGCCAGCTCTCAGGGAATCCGAAACACCATATATTTT; V gene: TRBV18; J gene: TRBJ1-3; D gene: NA; clone size: NA
CDR3 protein: CASSSPLTGGRETQYF; CDR3 DNA: TGTGCCAGCAGCTCCCCGTTGACAGGGGGCAGGGAGACCCAGTACTTC; V gene: TRBV7-7; J gene: TRBJ2-5; D gene: TRBD1; clone size: NA
CDR3 protein: CASRLEGARSTEAFF; CDR3 DNA: TGTGCCAGCAGGCTGGAAGGGGCGCGGAGCACTGAAGCTTTCTTT; V gene: TRBV5-4; J gene: TRBJ1-1; D gene: NA; clone size: NA
CDR3 protein: CASSSRDRNNSPLHF; CDR3 DNA: TGTGCCAGCAGCTCTCGGGACAGGAACAATTCACCCCTCCACTTT; V gene: TRBV7-2; J gene: TRBJ1-6; D gene: TRBD1; clone size: NA
CDR3 protein: CASRQDNDQPQHF; CDR3 DNA: TGTGCCAGCCGCCAGGACAACGATCAGCCCCAGCATTTT; V gene: TRBV2; J gene: TRBJ1-5; D gene: NA; clone size: once
CDR3 protein: CASSSTGISGNTIYF; CDR3 DNA: TGTGCCAGCAGCTCGACAGGGATCTCTGGAAACACCATATATTTT; V gene: TRBV7-2; J gene: TRBJ1-3; D gene: TRBD1; clone size: NA
CDR3 protein: CASSYLAGVAEQYF; CDR3 DNA: TGTGCCAGCAGCTATCTAGCGGGAGTGGCCGAGCAGTACTTC; V gene: TRBV7-2; J gene: TRBJ2-7; D gene: TRBD2; clone size: NA
CDR3 protein: CASSRTSGGAETQYF; CDR3 DNA: TGCGCCAGCAGCCGGACTAGCGGGGGTGCGGAGACCCAGTACTTC; V gene: TRBV4-1; J gene: TRBJ2-5; D gene: TRBD2; clone size: NA
CDR3 protein: CAIGTRTGGVYEQYF; CDR3 DNA: TGTGCCATCGGAACTCGGACAGGGGGAGTCTACGAGCAGTACTTC; V gene: TRBV10-3; J gene: TRBJ2-7; D gene: TRBD1; clone size: NA
CDR3 protein: CSGLLQETQYF; CDR3 DNA: TGCAGTGGGCTTCTCCAAGAGACCCAGTACTTC; V gene: TRBV20-1; J gene: TRBJ2-5; D gene: NA; clone size: NA
CDR3 protein: CASSAEGQGRGGGAEAFF; CDR3 DNA: TGTGCCAGCAGTGCCGAGGGGCAGGGTCGGGGGGGTGGCGCTGAAGCTTTCTTT; V gene: TRBV6-1; J gene: TRBJ1-1; D gene: NA; clone size: NA
CDR3 protein: CASGSGGASDEQFF; CDR3 DNA: TGTGCCAGCGGGTCGGGGGGGGCCTCGGATGAGCAGTTCTTC; V gene: TRBV6-4; J gene: TRBJ2-1; D gene: TRBD2; clone size: few
CDR3 protein: CASSEQLAGEQYF; CDR3 DNA: TGTGCCAGCAGTGAACAACTAGCGGGGGAGCAGTACTTC; V gene: TRBV6-4; J gene: TRBJ2-7; D gene: TRBD2; clone size: NA
CDR3 protein: CASSFMGGQPQHF; CDR3 DNA: TGTGCCAGCAGTTTTATGGGGGGACAGCCCCAGCATTTT; V gene: TRBV27; J gene: TRBJ1-5; D gene: NA; clone size: medium-sized
CDR3 protein: CASSRQGSYGYTF; CDR3 DNA: TGTGCCAGTAGTCGACAGGGGTCCTATGGCTACACCTTC; V gene: TRBV19; J gene: TRBJ1-2; D gene: TRBD1; clone size: NA
CDR3 protein: CASGLGITSQETQYF; CDR3 DNA: TGTGCTAGTGGCCTCGGGATTACCTCGCAAGAGACCCAGTACTTC; V gene: TRBV12-5; J gene: TRBJ2-5; D gene: NA; clone size: NA
CDR3 protein: CASTAGNEQFF; CDR3 DNA: TGTGCCAGCACCGCCGGGAATGAGCAGTTCTTC; V gene: TRBV7-6; J gene: TRBJ2-1; D gene: NA; clone size: NA
CDR3 protein: CASSQAPGGELFF; CDR3 DNA: TGCGCCAGCAGCCAAGCCCCCGGCGGGGAGCTGTTTTTT; V gene: TRBV4-1; J gene: TRBJ2-2; D gene: NA; clone size: few
CDR3 protein: CASRRTGDAGELFF; CDR3 DNA: TGTGCCAGCAGGAGGACAGGGGACGCCGGGGAGCTGTTTTTT; V gene: TRBV6-5; J gene: TRBJ2-2; D gene: TRBD1; clone size: NA
CDR3 protein: CASSLGQGPFTGELFF; CDR3 DNA: TGCGCCAGCAGCCTTGGACAGGGGCCGTTTACCGGGGAGCTGTTTTTT; V gene: TRBV4-3; J gene: TRBJ2-2; D gene: TRBD1; clone size: NA
CDR3 protein: CASTPGQGSNEKLFF; CDR3 DNA: TGTGCCAGCACCCCGGGACAGGGGTCAAATGAAAAACTGTTTTTT; V gene: TRBV2; J gene: TRBJ1-4; D gene: TRBD1; clone size: NA
CDR3 protein: CASSLLSVRVVDEQFF; CDR3 DNA: TGTGCCAGCAGCTTACTTTCCGTACGAGTGGTAGATGAGCAGTTCTTC; V gene: TRBV9; J gene: TRBJ2-1; D gene: NA; clone size: NA
CDR3 protein: CASSPGPGVGYTF; CDR3 DNA: TGTGCCAGCAGTCCAGGGCCCGGAGTTGGCTACACCTTC; V gene: TRBV14; J gene: TRBJ1-2; D gene: NA; clone size: few
CDR3 protein: CASSVAEQGNEQYF; CDR3 DNA: TGTGCCAGCAGCGTAGCTGAGCAGGGGAACGAGCAGTACTTC; V gene: TRBV9; J gene: TRBJ2-7; D gene: NA; clone size: NA
CDR3 protein: CASSEGARETQYF; CDR3 DNA: TGCGCCAGCAGCGAGGGGGCCAGGGAGACCCAGTACTTC; V gene: TRBV5-1; J gene: TRBJ2-5; D gene: TRBD1; clone size: NA
CDR3 protein: CASSLEQTPNYGYTF; CDR3 DNA: TGTGCCAGCAGCTTAGAACAGACCCCTAACTATGGCTACACCTTC; V gene: TRBV7-6; J gene: TRBJ1-2; D gene: NA; clone size: NA
CDR3 protein: CASSGTGSSNQPQHF; CDR3 DNA: TGTGCCAGCAGTGGGACAGGGTCTTCGAATCAGCCCCAGCATTTT; V gene: TRBV6-1; J gene: TRBJ1-5; D gene: TRBD1; clone size: NA
CDR3 protein: CASSQSRAPGNQPQHF; CDR3 DNA: TGTGCCAGCAGCCAGTCCAGGGCACCAGGCAATCAGCCCCAGCATTTT; V gene: TRBV5-8; J gene: TRBJ1-5; D gene: NA; clone size: NA